The clone carrying this TCR beta chain was found a few times. What it binds is unknown. This sample stems from a study of metastatic and nonmetastatic thyroid tumors. For the study at large: Repertoire comparisons spanned blood and tumor or nodule tissue from malignant and benign thyroid patients.

None of the patients had undergone any treatment ahead of thyroid surgery. Study-wide results and caveats: Compared with benign nodules, malignant thyroid tumors were reported to have significantly higher TCR beta diversity in both blood and tumor.

The CDR3 is made up of 14 amino acids. Germline CDR1 reads MNHNS; CDR2 reads SASEGT. The junction had 11 bases not matched to a gene; V was cut back by 7 bases and J by 6 bases. Original data processing: For papillary thyroid cancer, a distant-metastasis classifier was constructed from CDR3 differences observed across clinicopathological groups. From the PCR reads, TCRdb re-called clones with MiXCR. The V and J calls reflect TCRdb's pipeline rather than the authors' work. The table shows approximately 17,000 clones, with around 23% occurring only once. This chain connects TRBV6-1 to TRBJ1-1, with 7 bases aligning to TRBD1. The source of this sequence is a female donor with papillary thyroid cancer or a benign thyroid nodule (not recorded which). Some clones in this sample may be carry-over from other donors' samples. Sequencing was done on a sample of adjacent normal tissue. The CDR3 protein is CASTTHGGGPEAFF. The CDR3 DNA follows: TGTGCCAGCACCACTCACGGAGGGGGCCCTGAAGCTTTCTTT.